Listed here are 29 T cell receptor beta chains from one sample, sequenced in a study of OX40 agonist ivuxolimab in advanced cancers. Assay: immunoSEQ multiplex PCR; the TCRdb copy retains only in-frame clones and omits some. The table includes 60,000 to 65,000 clones, about 86% detected once. The sample consisted of CD4+ or CD8+ T cells sorted from blood, taken in a trial of the OX40 agonist ivuxolimab. Source of these receptors: an adult with an advanced solid tumor such as melanoma, head and neck, liver or kidney cancer.

This clone came up once. The chain employs TRBV29-1 and TRBJ2-2, with 8 bases matching TRBD1. The CDR3 sequence is 14 residues long. Germline V lookup: CDR1 SQVTM, CDR2 ANQGSEA. Trimming at V came to 6 bases and at J to 3 bases, leaving 6 bases not matched to a gene. The DNA of the CDR3 is TGCAGCGTGCCTCTGACAGGGGACACCGGGGAGCTGTTTTTT. Translation gives CSVPLTGDTGELFF.

V gene TRBV9 combines with J gene TRBJ2-1, with D possibly being TRBD1 or TRBD2 (5 bases each). CDR1 and CDR2 from the germline V gene are SGDLS and YYNGEE. The CDR3 is made up of 14 amino acids. V was trimmed by 0 bases and J by 8 bases, leaving 12 bases between them. Here the CDR3 reads CASSVGFVGDEQFF. CDR3 sequence (DNA): TGTGCCAGCAGCGTAGGGTTTGTGGGGGATGAGCAGTTCTTC.

The chain combines TRBV21-1 with TRBJ2-3; the table assigns TRBD2, which was not confirmed against the DNA. TRBV21-1 is assigned pseudogene status. The CDR3 consists of 15 residues. The CDR3 loop reads CASSKAGGMTDTQYF. The CDR3 nucleotides are TGTGCCAGCAGCAAAGCTGGGGGGATGACAGATACGCAGTATTTT.

This clone was recorded once. The chain couples TRBV30 to TRBJ1-4, with 10 bases identical to TRBD1. V dropped 0 bases and J dropped 11; count of bases not matched to a gene: 6. Germline V gene data show CDR1 as GTSNPN and CDR2 as SVGIG (reference sequence). This CDR3 region has 14 residues. The CDR3 here is CAWSVLGTGEKLFF. The CDR3 DNA reads as TGTGCCTGGAGTGTATTGGGGACAGGGGAGAAACTGTTTTTT.

This clone showed up just a few times. The genes are TRBV7-9 and TRBJ1-4; the D is unclear. The CDR3 is 15 residues long. Germline V CDR1 and CDR2: SEHNR, FQNEAQ (reference sequence). Between the trimmed V and J ends, which lost 5 bases and 0 bases, there was a span of 10 bases. CDR3 loop: CASSEAGATNEKLFF. The CDR3 DNA reads as TGTGCCAGCAGCGAAGCAGGAGCAACTAATGAAAAACTGTTTTTT.

V and J are TRBV2 and TRBJ2-5; D is perhaps TRBD1 or TRBD2 (5 bases each). This CDR3 has 13 residues. The germline gives CDR1 SNHLY, CDR2 FYNNEI. The V and J ends lost 10 bases and 4 bases respectively, with 16 bases between them. DNA for the CDR3: TGTGCCAACCACAGAGGGACGTCAGAGACCCAGTACTTC. Protein: CANHRGTSETQYF.

V usage is TRBV2 and J usage is TRBJ2-7; D gene uncertain. The ends were cut back, 7 bases at V and 2 bases at J, with 15 bases in the middle. CDR3 length: 14 amino acids. CDR1 is SNHLY, CDR2 FYNNEI, per germline. The chain's CDR3 is CASIIGLRPYEQYF. The CDR3 DNA sequence: TGTGCCAGCATCATTGGGTTACGTCCCTACGAGCAGTACTTC.

The J gene is TRBJ2-3, the V gene TRBV7-6, with 7 bases lining up with TRBD1. Germline values: CDR1 SGHVS, CDR2 FNYEAQ. This CDR3 is built from 15 residues. V gave up 4 bases and J gave up 3 bases; unmatched junction bases: 7. DNA for the CDR3: TGTGCCAGCAGCTCTCAATTGGGACAGACAGATACGCAGTATTTT. It specifies CASSSQLGQTDTQYF.

V usage is TRBV5-6 and J usage is TRBJ2-3; perhaps D is TRBD1 or TRBD2 (5 bases each). CDR1 is SGHDT and CDR2 is YYEEEE in the germline V gene. The CDR3 runs 14 residues. V was cut by 0 bases and J by 2 bases, with 7 bases left in between. CDR3 nucleotide sequence: TGTGCCAGCAGCTTGGTGGGGGTCACAGATACGCAGTATTTT. It codes for CASSLVGVTDTQYF. The whole variable domain, filled in from reference TRBV5-6 and TRBJ2-3, reads DAGVTQSPTHLIKTRGQQVTLRCSPKSGHDTVSWYQQALGQGPQFIFQYYEEEERQRGNFPDRFSGHQFPNYSSELNVNALLLGDSALYLCASSLVGVTDTQYFGPGTRLTVL.

In this sample, this clone turned up a few times. The J gene is TRBJ1-5, the V gene TRBV4-1; 7 bases align to TRBD1. The CDR3 length is 14 residues. V dropped 2 bases and J dropped 2; count of bases not matched to a gene: 0. Per the germline V gene, CDR1 is MGHRA and CDR2 is YSYEKL. Here the CDR3 DNA reads TGCGCCAGCAGCCAAACAGGGGGCAATCAGCCCCAGCATTTT. It is translated as CASSQTGGNQPQHF.

This chain joins TRBV18 and TRBJ2-3; D is unclear. With 2 bases removed from V and 2 bases from J, the gap between germline ends came to 2 bases. The CDR3 sequence is 12 residues long. Germline-derived CDR1 and CDR2 are KGHSH and LQKENI. CDR3 residues: CASSPYTDTQYF. CDR3 bases: TGTGCCAGCTCACCATACACAGATACGCAGTATTTT.

This chain uses TRBV14 with TRBJ2-7, with D possibly matching TRBD2 (5 bases). Germline V gives CDR1 SGHDN, CDR2 FVKESK. V was shortened by 5 bases and J by 7 bases, with 18 bases between the two germline ends. The CDR3 runs to 14 residues. CDR3 sequence (DNA): TGTGCCAGCAGCACCCTGATAACCGGGGTTGAGCAGTACTTC. Protein product: CASSTLITGVEQYF. Using reference TRBV14 and TRBJ2-7 for the parts outside the CDR3, the full variable domain is EAGVTQFPSHSVIEKGQTVTLRCDPISGHDNLYWYRRVMGKEIKFLLHFVKESKQDESGMPNNRFLAERTGGTYSTLKVQPAELEDSGVYFCASSTLITGVEQYFGPGTRLTVT.

This chain uses TRBV30 with TRBJ1-2; D is uncertain. This CDR3 contains 14 residues. CDR1 is GTSNPN and CDR2 is SVGIG in the germline V gene (reference sequence). Trimming removed 2 bases from V and 10 bases from J, with 20 bases in between. Here the CDR3 reads CAWSHPGVIMIYTF. The CDR3 DNA reads TGTGCCTGGAGTCACCCGGGAGTCATAATGATCTACACCTTC.

The chain has TRBV5-6 and TRBJ2-7; TRBD1 is a possible D gene (7 bases). The CDR3 is 15 amino acids. Germline CDR1 SGHDT, CDR2 YYEEEE. V was pared by 5 bases and J by 2 bases, with 17 bases between. Here the CDR3 reads CASSWRGPGTYEQYF. For the CDR3, the DNA is TGTGCCAGCAGTTGGAGGGGGCCCGGGACCTACGAGCAGTACTTC. Full variable domain (missing parts from reference TRBV5-6 and TRBJ2-7): DAGVTQSPTHLIKTRGQQVTLRCSPKSGHDTVSWYQQALGQGPQFIFQYYEEEERQRGNFPDRFSGHQFPNYSSELNVNALLLGDSALYLCASSWRGPGTYEQYFGPGTRLTVT.

The rearrangement joins TRBV6-1 to TRBJ2-7; D might be TRBD2 (5 bases). The CDR3 length is 11 residues. V lost 5 bases and J lost 11, with 13 bases in between. The germline gives CDR1 MNHNS, CDR2 SASEGT. The CDR3 DNA reads as TGTGCCAGCAGTTACAGAGGAGCGGAGTACTTC. This sequence encodes CASSYRGAEYF.

This clone was observed a handful of times. This chain links TRBV5-8 with TRBJ1-1; 7 bases are a match to TRBD1. In germline, CDR1 is SGHTS, CDR2 YDEGEE. The CDR3 length is 15 residues. J gave up 1 base and V 5 bases, and 8 bases lay outside the gene matches. CDR3 residues: CASRAVRGANTEAFF. The DNA of the CDR3 is TGTGCCAGCAGGGCGGTCAGGGGGGCGAACACTGAAGCTTTCTTT. The complete variable domain, with remaining parts taken from reference TRBV5-8 and TRBJ1-1, reads EAGVTQSPTHLIKTRGQQATLRCSPISGHTSVYWYQQALGLGLQFLLWYDEGEERNRGNFPPRFSGRQFPNYSSELNVNALELEDSALYLCASRAVRGANTEAFFGQGTRLTVV.

This clone was counted once. This chain joins TRBV2 and TRBJ2-5; 10 nucleotides line up with TRBD1. The DNA end is more similar to TRBJ2-7, so the J call may be wrong. The CDR3 has 15 residues. Germline CDR1 and CDR2: SNHLY and FYNNEI. CDR3: CASSEGGQGYDEQYF. In DNA form, the CDR3 reads TGTGCCAGCAGTGAAGGGGGACAGGGGTACGACGAGCAGTACTTC.

In its sample, this clone was seen once. The J gene is TRBJ1-1, the V gene TRBV5-5; 7 bases are shared with TRBD1. The V segment lost 0 bases and the J segment 4 bases; nucleotides outside the gene matches: 6. The germline V gene encodes CDR1 SGHKS and CDR2 YYEKEE (reference sequence). The CDR3 consists of 15 residues. In DNA, the CDR3 is TGTGCCAGCAGCTTGGGGGACAGAGTGGGCACTGAAGCTTTCTTT. As protein: CASSLGDRVGTEAFF.

The rearrangement links TRBV6-1 to TRBJ1-2, with a weak D call TRBD1 (6 bases). Germline V gene sequence: CDR1 MNHNS, CDR2 SASEGT. V lost 1 base, J lost 2 bases, and 8 bases lay in between. The CDR3 runs to 14 residues. The CDR3 here is CASSEVDSNYGYTF. In nucleotides, the CDR3 is TGTGCCAGCAGTGAAGTGGACAGCAACTATGGCTACACCTTC.

The chain links TRBV15 to TRBJ2-1; the match to TRBD2 covers 11 bases. CDR3 size: 21 residues. Trimming cost V 0 bases and J 0 bases; bases outside gene matches: 13. CDR1 and CDR2 from the germline V gene are LNHNV and YYDKDF (reference sequence). The CDR3 bases are TGTGCCACCAGCAGAGAACCCGGGACTAGCGGAGAAATAAGCTCCTACAATGAGCAGTTCTTC. Translating gives CATSREPGTSGEISSYNEQFF.

The chain couples TRBV6-9 to TRBJ1-5; D unresolved. The CDR3 is 13 amino acids. V was pared by 7 bases and J by 5 bases, with 12 bases between. CDR1 is MNHGY and CDR2 is SVAAGI in the germline V gene. The CDR3 bases are TGTGCCAGCAAGGACGGTCCTCATCAGCCCCAGCATTTT. Its translation is CASKDGPHQPQHF.

V gene TRBV25-1 combines with J gene TRBJ2-7; 8 bases align to TRBD1. The CDR3 contains 13 residues. V was pared by 4 bases and J by 3 bases, with 2 bases of the junction left unmatched. Germline assignment: CDR1 MGHDK and CDR2 SYGVNS. CDR3 DNA: TGTGCCAGCAGTGCACAGGGGGACTACGAGCAGTACTTC. It encodes CASSAQGDYEQYF.

This clone was counted only a few times. The rearrangement uses TRBV7-6 and TRBJ2-7, with 8 bases lining up with TRBD1. Germline lookup yields CDR1 SGHVS and CDR2 FNYEAQ. The CDR3 extends over 15 amino acids. V shed 1 base and J 3 bases; nucleotides not matched to a gene: 5. In nucleotides, the CDR3 is TGTGCCAGCAGCTTAGGACAGGGGAACTACTACGAGCAGTACTTC. Amino acid sequence: CASSLGQGNYYEQYF.

V and J are TRBV7-8 and TRBJ2-5; D not resolved. CDR1 and CDR2 (germline): SGHVS, FQNEAQ. V gave up 7 bases and J gave up 5 bases, with 8 bases separating them. The CDR3 runs to 11 residues. The CDR3 DNA is TGTGCCAGCACTCTTTGGGAGACCCAGTACTTC. Amino acids: CASTLWETQYF.

The chain employs TRBV19 and TRBJ1-1; D might be TRBD1 (5 bases). V was trimmed by 4 bases and J by 6 bases, leaving 15 bases between them. The CDR3 runs 14 residues. Germline CDR1 reads LNHDA; CDR2 reads SQIVND (reference sequence). The CDR3 spells CASSRSSRGAEAFF. The CDR3 DNA reads as TGTGCCAGTAGTAGGAGTTCTCGGGGGGCTGAAGCTTTCTTT.

The chain carries TRBV6-6 and TRBJ2-7; 9 bases align to TRBD1. Trimming removed 10 bases from V and 0 bases from J; junction bases left unmatched: 7. The germline V gene encodes CDR1 MNHNY and CDR2 SVGAGI (reference sequence). The CDR3 totals 14 residues. DNA for the CDR3: TGTGCCACAAGACCGGGACAGGGCTCCTACGAGCAGTACTTC. It encodes CATRPGQGSYEQYF.

The chain links TRBV11-2 to TRBJ2-1, with D perhaps assigned TRBD1 or TRBD2 (5 bases each). This CDR3 is 13 amino acids long. Deletions cut 5 bases from V and 7 bases from J, with 12 bases between. CDR1 and CDR2 from the germline V gene are SGHAT and FQNNGV. The DNA for the CDR3 is TGTGCCAGCAGCCAGAACTGGGGGAATGAGCAGTTCTTC. The encoded protein is CASSQNWGNEQFF.

The V gene is TRBV10-1, the J gene TRBJ2-7; D ambiguous. Germline lookup yields CDR1 WNHNN and CDR2 SYGVQD (reference sequence). The CDR3 totals 14 residues. V was shortened by 8 bases and J by 6 bases, with 20 bases between the two germline ends. The CDR3: CASSPRVGSLEQYF. For the CDR3, the DNA is TGCGCCAGCTCACCCCGTGTCGGAAGTCTCGAGCAGTACTTC.

This chain links TRBV28 with TRBJ2-2; a possible D gene is TRBD2 (6 bases). The CDR3 is 14 amino acids. Germline CDR1 reads MDHEN; CDR2 reads SYDVKM. V was clipped by 6 bases and J by 7 bases, with 15 bases between them. CDR3 sequence reads: CASSQTRLFGELFF. DNA for the CDR3: TGTGCCAGCAGCCAGACTAGGCTGTTCGGGGAGCTGTTTTTT. Full variable domain (outside the CDR3, taken from reference TRBV28 and TRBJ2-2): DVKVTQSSRYLVKRTGEKVFLECVQDMDHENMFWYRQDPGLGLRLIYFSYDVKMKEKGDIPEGYSVSREKKERFSLILESASTNQTSMYLCASSQTRLFGELFFGEGSRLTVL.